This TCR beta chain derives from a study of blood T cell repertoires in COVID-19. Across the whole study: The United States, Italy and Spain were the sources of the acute and convalescent COVID-19 samples. The cDNA or gDNA used as material had been derived from T cells, B-cell-depleted T cells, or PBMCs.

V lost 0 bases, J lost 10 bases, and 15 bases lay in between. In germline, CDR1 is SGHAT, CDR2 FQNNGV. The CDR3 spans 14 residues. Only one count was recorded for this clone. Source study methods: Amplifying reference gene primers gave estimates of nucleated cell counts. The assay was immunoSEQ multiplex PCR, and TCRdb's table has in-frame clones only and misses some. From that table come the V and J calls and clone size; the DNA was used to work out D and trimming. Here the sample spans about 350,000 clones, approximately 88% being singletons. Seattle researchers signed up patients amid active infection and tracked them longitudinally.

The source is a man aged 25-45 years with COVID-19, enrolled during active disease. V is TRBV11-2 and J is TRBJ1-1; unclear D gene. Specimen: peripheral blood. The CDR3 loop reads CASSLDRRILGAFF. CDR3 in DNA: TGTGCCAGCAGCTTAGATCGCAGAATTCTAGGAGCTTTCTTT.